What follows is one T cell receptor beta chain and its context. Amplification targeted TCR beta CDR3 regions from RNA transcripts. The study used the HTBI primer set for a first-round RT-PCR of the TCR CDR3. A single record per CDR3 protein comes from TCRdb applying MiXCR to the multiplex PCR reads. Among 410,000 or so distinct CDR3 sequences listed, approximately 14% were seen once. This sample stems from a study of T cells in Graves' hyperthyroidism and ophthalmopathy. The CDR3 covers 12 residues. Per germline, CDR1 SGDLS and CDR2 YYNGEE. J gave up 7 bases and V 4 bases, and 3 bases lay outside the gene matches. For ophthalmopathy patients, the Clinical Activity Score was at least 3 and the NOSPECS grade at least 4; duration was under 3 months. Any patient presenting with uncontrolled infection, other autoimmune disease, pregnancy or lactation was left out. Diagnosis relied on clinical symptoms, serum thyroxine and TRAb, thyroid ultrasound and orbital computed tomography.

The chain recombines TRBV9 with TRBJ1-2; 8 bases map to TRBD1. Sequences were obtained from blood. This clonotype originated in a man aged 18-30 years with Graves' ophthalmopathy. CDR3 sequence: CASSRQGIGYTF. The CDR3 nucleotides are TGTGCCAGCAGCCGACAGGGGATTGGCTACACCTTC.